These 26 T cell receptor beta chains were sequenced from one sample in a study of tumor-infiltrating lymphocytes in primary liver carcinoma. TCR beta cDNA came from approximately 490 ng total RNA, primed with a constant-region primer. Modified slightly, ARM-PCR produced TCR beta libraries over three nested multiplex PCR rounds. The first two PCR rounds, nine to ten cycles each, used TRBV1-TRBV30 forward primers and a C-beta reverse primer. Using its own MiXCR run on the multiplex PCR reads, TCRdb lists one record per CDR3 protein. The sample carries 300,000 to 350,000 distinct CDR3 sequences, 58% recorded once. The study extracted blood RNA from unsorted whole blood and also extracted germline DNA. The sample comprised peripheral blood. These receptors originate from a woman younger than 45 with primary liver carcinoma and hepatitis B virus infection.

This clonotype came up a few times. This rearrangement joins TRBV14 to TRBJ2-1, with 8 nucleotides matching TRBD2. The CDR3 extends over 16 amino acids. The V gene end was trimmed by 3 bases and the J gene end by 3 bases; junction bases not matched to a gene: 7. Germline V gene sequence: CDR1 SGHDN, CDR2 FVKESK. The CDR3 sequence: CASSQLAGKLYNEQFF. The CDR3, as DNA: TGTGCCAGCAGCCAGTTAGCGGGGAAGCTCTACAATGAGCAGTTCTTC.

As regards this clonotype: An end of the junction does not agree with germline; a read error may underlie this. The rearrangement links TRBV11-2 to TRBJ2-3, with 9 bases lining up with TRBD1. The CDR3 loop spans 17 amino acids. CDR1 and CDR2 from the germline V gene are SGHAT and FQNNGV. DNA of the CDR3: TGTGTCAGCAGCTTAGAACGGGACAGGGCGGGACGGGATACGCAGTATTTT. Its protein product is CVSSLERDRAGRDTQYF.

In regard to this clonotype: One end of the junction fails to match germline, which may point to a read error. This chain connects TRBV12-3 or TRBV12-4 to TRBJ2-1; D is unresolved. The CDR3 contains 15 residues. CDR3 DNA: TGTACCAGTAGCCTGGGCCCGACTCGGAACAATGAGCAGTTCTTC. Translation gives CTSSLGPTRNNEQFF.

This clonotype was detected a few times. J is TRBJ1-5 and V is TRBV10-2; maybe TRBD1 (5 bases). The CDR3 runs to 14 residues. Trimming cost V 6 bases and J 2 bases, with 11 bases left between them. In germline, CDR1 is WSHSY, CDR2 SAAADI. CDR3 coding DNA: TGCGCCAGCAGGAGGGGCCAGGGCAATCAGCCCCAGCATTTT. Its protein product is CASRRGQGNQPQHF.

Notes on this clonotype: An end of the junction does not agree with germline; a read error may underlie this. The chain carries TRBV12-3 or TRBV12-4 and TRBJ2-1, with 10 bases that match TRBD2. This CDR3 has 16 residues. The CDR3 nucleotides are TGTGCCAGGAGTTTAGCTCTAGCGGGAGTCCACAATGAGCAGTCCTTC. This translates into CARSLALAGVHNEQSF.

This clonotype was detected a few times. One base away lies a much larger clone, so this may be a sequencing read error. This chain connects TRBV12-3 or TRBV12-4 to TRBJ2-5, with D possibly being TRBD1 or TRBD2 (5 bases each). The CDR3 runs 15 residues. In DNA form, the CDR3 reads TGTGCCAGCAGTTTAGGGAGCCTGGGGGAAGAGACCCAGTGCTTC. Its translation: CASSLGSLGEETQCF.

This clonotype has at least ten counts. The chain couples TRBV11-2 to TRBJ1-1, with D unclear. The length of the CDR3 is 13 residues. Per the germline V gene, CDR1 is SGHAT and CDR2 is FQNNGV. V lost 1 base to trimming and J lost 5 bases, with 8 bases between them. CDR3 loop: CASSLARGTEAFF. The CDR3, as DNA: TGTGCCAGCAGCTTAGCCAGAGGAACTGAAGCTTTCTTT. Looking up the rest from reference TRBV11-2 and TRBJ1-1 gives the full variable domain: EAGVAQSPRYKIIEKRQSVAFWCNPISGHATLYWYQQILGQGPKLLIQFQNNGVVDDSQLPKDRFSAERLKGVDSTLKIQPAKLEDSAVYLCASSLARGTEAFFGQGTRLTVV.

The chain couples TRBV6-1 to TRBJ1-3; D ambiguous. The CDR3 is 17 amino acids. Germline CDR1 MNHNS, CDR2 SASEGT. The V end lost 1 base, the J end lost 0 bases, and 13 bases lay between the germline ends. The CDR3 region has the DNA TGTGCCAGCAGTGAAGGATGGCTTACCAACTCTGGAAACACCATATATTTT. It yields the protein CASSEGWLTNSGNTIYF.

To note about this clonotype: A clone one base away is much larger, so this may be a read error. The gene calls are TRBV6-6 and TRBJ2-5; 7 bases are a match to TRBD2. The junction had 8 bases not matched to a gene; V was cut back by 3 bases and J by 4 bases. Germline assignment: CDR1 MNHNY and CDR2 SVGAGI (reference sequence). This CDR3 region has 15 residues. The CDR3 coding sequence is TGTGCCAGCAGTTATTTCGGGGGAGGGCGAGAGACCCAGTACTTC. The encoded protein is CASSYFGGGRETQYF.

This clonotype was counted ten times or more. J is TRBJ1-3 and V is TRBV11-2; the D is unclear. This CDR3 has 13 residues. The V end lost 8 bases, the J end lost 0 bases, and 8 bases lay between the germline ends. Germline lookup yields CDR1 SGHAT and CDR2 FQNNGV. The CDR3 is CASSRVSGNTIYF. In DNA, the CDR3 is TGTGCCAGCTCGCGTGTCTCTGGAAACACCATATATTTT.

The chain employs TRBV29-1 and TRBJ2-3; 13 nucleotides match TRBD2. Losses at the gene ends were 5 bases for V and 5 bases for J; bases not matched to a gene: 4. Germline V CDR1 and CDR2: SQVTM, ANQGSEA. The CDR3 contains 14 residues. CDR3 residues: CSVPGTSGEDTQYF. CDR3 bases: TGCAGCGTTCCCGGGACTAGCGGGGAAGATACGCAGTATTTT.

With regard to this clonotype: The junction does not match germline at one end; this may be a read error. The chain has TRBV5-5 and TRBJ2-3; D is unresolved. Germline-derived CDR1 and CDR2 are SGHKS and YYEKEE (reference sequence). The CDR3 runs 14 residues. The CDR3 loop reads CANSLDLRTDTQYF. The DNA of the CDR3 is TGTGCCAACAGCTTGGATCTCCGCACAGATACGCAGTATTTT.

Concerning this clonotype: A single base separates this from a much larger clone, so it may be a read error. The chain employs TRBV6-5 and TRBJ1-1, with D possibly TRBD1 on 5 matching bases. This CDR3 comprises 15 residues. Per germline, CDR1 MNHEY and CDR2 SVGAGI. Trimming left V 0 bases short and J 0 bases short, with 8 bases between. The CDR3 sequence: CASSYSYRLNTEAFF. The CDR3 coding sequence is TGTGCCAGCAGTTACTCGTACAGGTTGAACACTGAAGCTTTCTTT.

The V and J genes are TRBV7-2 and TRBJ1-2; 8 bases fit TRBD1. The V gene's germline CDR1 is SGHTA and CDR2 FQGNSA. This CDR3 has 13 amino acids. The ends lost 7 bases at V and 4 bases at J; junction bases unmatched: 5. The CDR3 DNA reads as TGTGCCAGCACCCCGGACAGGGCCTATGGCTACACCTTC. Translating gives CASTPDRAYGYTF.

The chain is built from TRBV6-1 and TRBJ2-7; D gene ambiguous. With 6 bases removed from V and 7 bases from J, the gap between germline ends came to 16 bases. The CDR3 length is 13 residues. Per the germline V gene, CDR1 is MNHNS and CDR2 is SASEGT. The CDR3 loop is CASSQRPPWEQYF. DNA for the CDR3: TGTGCCAGCAGCCAAAGACCCCCTTGGGAGCAGTACTTC.

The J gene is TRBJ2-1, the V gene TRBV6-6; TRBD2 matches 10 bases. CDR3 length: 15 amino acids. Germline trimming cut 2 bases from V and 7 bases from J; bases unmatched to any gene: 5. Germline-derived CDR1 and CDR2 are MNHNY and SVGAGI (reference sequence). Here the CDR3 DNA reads TGTGCCAGCAGTTACGTAGCGGGAGGCGCAAATGAGCAGTTCTTC. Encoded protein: CASSYVAGGANEQFF.

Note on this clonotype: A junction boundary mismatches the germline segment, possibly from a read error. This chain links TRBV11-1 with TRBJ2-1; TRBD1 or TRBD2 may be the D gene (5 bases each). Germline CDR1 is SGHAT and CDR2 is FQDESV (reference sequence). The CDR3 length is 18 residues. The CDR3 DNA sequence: TGTGTCAGCAGCTTAATCCCGGGGACCCTCGGGTCCTACAATGAGCAGTTCTTC. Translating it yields CVSSLIPGTLGSYNEQFF.

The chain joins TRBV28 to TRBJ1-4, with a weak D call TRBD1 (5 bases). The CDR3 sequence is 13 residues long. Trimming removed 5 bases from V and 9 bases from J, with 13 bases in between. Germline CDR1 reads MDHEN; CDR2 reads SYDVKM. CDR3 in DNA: TGTGCCAGCAGTAGTACAGGTCGGAAAAAACTGTTTTTT. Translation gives CASSSTGRKKLFF.

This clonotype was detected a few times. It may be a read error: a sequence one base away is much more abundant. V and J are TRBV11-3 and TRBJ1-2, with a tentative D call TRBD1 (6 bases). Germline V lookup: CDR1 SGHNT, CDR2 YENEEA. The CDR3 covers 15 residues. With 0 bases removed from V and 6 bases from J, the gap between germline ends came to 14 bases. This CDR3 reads CASSLETVGGNGYTF. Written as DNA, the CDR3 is TGTGCCAGCAGCTTAGAAACGGTGGGGGGCAATGGCTACACCTTC.

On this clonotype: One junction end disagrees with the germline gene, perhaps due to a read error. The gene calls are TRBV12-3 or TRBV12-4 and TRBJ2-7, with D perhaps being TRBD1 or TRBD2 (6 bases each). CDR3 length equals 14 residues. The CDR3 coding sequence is TGTGCCAGCAGTTTTAGGGGGGCCGGGAACGAGCAGTGCTTC. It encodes CASSFRGAGNEQCF.

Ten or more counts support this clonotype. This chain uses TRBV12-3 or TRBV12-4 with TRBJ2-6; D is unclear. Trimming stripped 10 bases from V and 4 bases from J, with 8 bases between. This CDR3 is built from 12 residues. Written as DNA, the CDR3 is TGTGCCACACGGGCGGGGGCCAACGTCCTGACTTTC. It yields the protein CATRAGANVLTF.

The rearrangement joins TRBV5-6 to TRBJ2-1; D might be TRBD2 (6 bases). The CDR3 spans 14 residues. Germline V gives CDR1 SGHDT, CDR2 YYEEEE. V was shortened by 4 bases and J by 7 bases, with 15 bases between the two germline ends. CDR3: CASSPGLANNEQFF. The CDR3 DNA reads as TGTGCCAGCAGCCCCGGTCTAGCGAATAATGAGCAGTTCTTC.

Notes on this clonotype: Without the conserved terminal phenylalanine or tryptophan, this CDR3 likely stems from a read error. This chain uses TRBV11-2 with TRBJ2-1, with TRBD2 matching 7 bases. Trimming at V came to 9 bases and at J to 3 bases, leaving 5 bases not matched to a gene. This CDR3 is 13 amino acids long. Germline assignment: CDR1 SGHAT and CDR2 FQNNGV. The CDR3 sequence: CASSQRGYNEQFL. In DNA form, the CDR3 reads TGTGCCAGTTCTCAGCGGGGCTACAATGAGCAGTTCTTG.

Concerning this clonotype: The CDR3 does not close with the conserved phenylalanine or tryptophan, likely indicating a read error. Written as DNA, the CDR3 is TGTGCCAGCAGTTTCCGCCACAGCTCCTACGAGCAGTACTGC. This translates into CASSFRHSSYEQYC. J is TRBJ2-7 and V is TRBV12-3 or TRBV12-4; unclear D gene. The CDR3 has 14 amino acids. The V gene lost 3 bases and the J gene lost 0 bases, with 9 bases spanning the gap.

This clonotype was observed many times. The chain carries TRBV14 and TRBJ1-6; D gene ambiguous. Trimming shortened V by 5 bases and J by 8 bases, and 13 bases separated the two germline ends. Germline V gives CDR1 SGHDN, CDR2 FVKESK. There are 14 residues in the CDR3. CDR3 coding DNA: TGTGCCAGCAGCGGTGACGGTAGACATTCACCCCTCCACTTT. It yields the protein CASSGDGRHSPLHF.

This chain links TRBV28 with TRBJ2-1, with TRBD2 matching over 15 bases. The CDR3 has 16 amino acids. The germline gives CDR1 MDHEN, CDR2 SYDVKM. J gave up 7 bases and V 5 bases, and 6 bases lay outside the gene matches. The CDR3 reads CASSPPGLAGGNEQFF. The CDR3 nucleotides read TGTGCCAGCAGTCCTCCGGGACTAGCGGGAGGAAATGAGCAGTTCTTC.